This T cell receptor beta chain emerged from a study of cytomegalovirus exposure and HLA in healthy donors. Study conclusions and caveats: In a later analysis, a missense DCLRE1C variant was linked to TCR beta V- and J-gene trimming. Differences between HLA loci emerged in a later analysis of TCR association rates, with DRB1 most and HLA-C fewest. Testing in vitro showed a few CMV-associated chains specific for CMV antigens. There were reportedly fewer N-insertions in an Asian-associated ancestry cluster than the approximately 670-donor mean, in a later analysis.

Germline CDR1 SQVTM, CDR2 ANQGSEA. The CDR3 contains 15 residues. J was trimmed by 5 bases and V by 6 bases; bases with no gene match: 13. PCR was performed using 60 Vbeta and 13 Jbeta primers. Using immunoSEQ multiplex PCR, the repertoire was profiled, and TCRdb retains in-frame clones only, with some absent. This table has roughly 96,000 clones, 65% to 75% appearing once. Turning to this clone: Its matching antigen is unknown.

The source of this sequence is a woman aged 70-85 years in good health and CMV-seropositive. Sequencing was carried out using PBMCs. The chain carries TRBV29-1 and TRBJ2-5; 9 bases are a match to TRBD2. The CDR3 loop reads CSVARGGRAGETQYF. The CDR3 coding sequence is TGCAGCGTGGCCCGGGGCGGGAGGGCCGGCGAGACCCAGTACTTC.